This T cell receptor beta chain was sequenced for a study of lymphopenia after photon versus proton radiotherapy. Findings and limits, study-wide: Photon-treated patients lost naive T cells and TCR diversity; proton-treated stayed stable.

Concerning this clone itself: Its antigen is currently unknown.

Germline lookup yields CDR1 SGHAT and CDR2 FQNNGV. The CDR3 extends over 17 amino acids. The germline V and J ends were trimmed by 1 base and 0 bases, with 10 bases remaining between them. Assay: immunoSEQ multiplex PCR; the TCRdb copy retains only in-frame clones and omits some. Among about 83,000 clones listed, about four fifths were seen once. The chain recombines TRBV11-2 with TRBJ2-6; weak D call: TRBD2 (5 bases). Sequenced material: peripheral blood, taken from a patient treated with proton-based radiotherapy. This receptor was obtained from a man between 60 and 75 years old with pancreatic cancer. The CDR3 DNA is TGTGCCAGCAGCTTAGGGGTAGGACTCTCTGGGGCCAACGTCCTGACTTTC. This encodes CASSLGVGLSGANVLTF.